The T cell receptor (beta chain) under discussion was sequenced for a study of blood T cell repertoires in COVID-19. As for the study in general: COVID-19 samples, acute and convalescent, were from the United States, Italy and Spain.

Some clones are missing from TCRdb's copy, which holds only in-frame ones; the method was immunoSEQ multiplex PCR. The data show more than 300,000 clones, with 87% seen just once and 4.5% to 7% held by the top ten. Cohort assignment relied on participant-reported clinical history. Recovery among Cohort 3 donors was established by two negative PCRs, clearance, or symptom resolution. This CDR3 is 16 amino acids long. Germline loops: CDR1 SGHTA, CDR2 FQGNSA. The junction had 9 bases not matched to a gene; V was cut back by 1 base and J by 7 bases. The chain employs TRBV7-2 and TRBJ1-2, with 10 bases aligning to TRBD1. The sequenced material came from PBMCs or T cells enriched from blood (not recorded which). The sequence was obtained from a woman in her twenties or thirties who had recovered from COVID-19. The CDR3 DNA follows: TGTGCCAGCAGCTTAGATCTGACAGGGGGCAGAGGTGGCTACACCTTC. Translated: CASSLDLTGGRGGYTF.